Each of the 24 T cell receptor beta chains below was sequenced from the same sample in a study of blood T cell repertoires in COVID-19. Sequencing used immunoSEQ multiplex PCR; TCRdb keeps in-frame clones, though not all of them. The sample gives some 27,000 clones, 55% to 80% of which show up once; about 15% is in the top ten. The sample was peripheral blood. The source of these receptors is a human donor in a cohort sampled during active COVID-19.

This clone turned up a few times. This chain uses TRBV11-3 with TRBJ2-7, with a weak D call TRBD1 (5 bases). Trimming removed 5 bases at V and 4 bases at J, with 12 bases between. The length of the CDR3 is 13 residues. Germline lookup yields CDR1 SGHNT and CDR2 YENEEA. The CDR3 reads CASSPTGVYEQYF. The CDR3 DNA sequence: TGTGCCAGCAGCCCAACAGGTGTATACGAGCAGTACTTC.

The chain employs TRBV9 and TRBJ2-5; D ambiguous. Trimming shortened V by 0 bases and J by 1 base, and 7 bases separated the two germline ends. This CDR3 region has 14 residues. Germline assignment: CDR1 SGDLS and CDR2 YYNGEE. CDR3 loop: CASSVGHTQETQYF. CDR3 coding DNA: TGTGCCAGCAGCGTAGGACACACCCAAGAGACCCAGTACTTC.

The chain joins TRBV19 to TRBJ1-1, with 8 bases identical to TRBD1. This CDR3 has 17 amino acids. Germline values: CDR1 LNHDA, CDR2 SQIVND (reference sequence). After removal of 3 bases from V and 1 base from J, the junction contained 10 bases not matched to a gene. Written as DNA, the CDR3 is TGTGCCAGTAGTATCCCTCGGGAGGACAGGGCGAACACTGAAGCTTTCTTT. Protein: CASSIPREDRANTEAFF.

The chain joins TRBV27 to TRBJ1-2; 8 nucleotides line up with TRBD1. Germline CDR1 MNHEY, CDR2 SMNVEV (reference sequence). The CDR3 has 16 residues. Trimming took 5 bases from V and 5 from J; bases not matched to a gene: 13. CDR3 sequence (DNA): TGTGCCAGCAGTAATTATAGGGGACAGGCGACTTATGGCTACACCTTC. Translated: CASSNYRGQATYGYTF.

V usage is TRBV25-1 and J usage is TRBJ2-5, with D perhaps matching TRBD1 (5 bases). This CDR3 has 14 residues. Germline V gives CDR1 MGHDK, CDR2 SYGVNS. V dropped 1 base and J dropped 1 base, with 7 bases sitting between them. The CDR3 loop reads CASSESRVQETQYF. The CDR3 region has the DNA TGTGCCAGCAGTGAATCCAGGGTCCAAGAGACCCAGTACTTC.

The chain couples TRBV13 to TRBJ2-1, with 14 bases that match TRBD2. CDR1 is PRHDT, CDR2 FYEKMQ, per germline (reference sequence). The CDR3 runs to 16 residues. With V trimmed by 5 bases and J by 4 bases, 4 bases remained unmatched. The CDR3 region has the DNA TGTGCCAGCAGCGCCCGGACTAGCGGGGGGTACAATGAGCAGTTCTTC. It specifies CASSARTSGGYNEQFF. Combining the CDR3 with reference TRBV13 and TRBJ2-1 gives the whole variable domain AAGVIQSPRHLIKEKRETATLKCYPIPRHDTVYWYQQGPGQDPQFLISFYEKMQSDKGSIPDRFSAQQFSDYHSELNMSSLELGDSALYFCASSARTSGGYNEQFFGPGTRLTVL.

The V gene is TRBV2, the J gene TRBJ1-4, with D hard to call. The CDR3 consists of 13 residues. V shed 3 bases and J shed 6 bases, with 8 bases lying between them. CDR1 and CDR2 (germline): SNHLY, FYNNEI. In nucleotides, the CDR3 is TGTGCCAGCAGTGAGCGGGTTGATGAAAAACTGTTTTTT. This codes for CASSERVDEKLFF.

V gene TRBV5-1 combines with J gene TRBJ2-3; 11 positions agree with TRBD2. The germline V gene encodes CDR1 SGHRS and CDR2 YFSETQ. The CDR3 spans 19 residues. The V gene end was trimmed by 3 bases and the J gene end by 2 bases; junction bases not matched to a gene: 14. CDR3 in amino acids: CASSWGTDTLAGATDTQYF. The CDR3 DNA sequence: TGCGCCAGCAGCTGGGGCACGGATACACTAGCGGGGGCCACAGATACGCAGTATTTT.

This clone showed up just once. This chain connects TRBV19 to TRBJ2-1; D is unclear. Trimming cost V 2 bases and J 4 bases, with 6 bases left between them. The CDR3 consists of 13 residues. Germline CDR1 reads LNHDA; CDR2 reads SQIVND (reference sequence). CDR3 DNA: TGTGCCAGTAGTATACGCGCTTACAATGAGCAGTTCTTC. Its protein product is CASSIRAYNEQFF.

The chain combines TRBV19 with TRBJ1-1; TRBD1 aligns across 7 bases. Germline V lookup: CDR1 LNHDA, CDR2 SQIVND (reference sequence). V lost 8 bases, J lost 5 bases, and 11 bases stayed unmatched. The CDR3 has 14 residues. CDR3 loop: CASSGNRGRTEAFF. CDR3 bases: TGTGCCAGTTCAGGCAACAGGGGAAGGACTGAAGCTTTCTTT.

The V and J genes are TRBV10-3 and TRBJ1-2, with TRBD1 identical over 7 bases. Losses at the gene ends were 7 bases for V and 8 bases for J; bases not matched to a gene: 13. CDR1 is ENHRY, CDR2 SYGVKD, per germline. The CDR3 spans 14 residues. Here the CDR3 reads CAITGTALSGGYTF. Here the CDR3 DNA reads TGTGCCATCACCGGGACAGCCCTTTCTGGGGGCTACACCTTC.

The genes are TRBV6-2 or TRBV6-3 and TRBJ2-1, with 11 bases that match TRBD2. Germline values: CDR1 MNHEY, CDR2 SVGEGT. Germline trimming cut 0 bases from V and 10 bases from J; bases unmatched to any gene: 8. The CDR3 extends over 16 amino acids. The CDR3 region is CASSYSGLAGGGEQFF. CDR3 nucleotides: TGTGCCAGCAGTTACTCGGGCCTAGCGGGAGGAGGGGAGCAGTTCTTC.

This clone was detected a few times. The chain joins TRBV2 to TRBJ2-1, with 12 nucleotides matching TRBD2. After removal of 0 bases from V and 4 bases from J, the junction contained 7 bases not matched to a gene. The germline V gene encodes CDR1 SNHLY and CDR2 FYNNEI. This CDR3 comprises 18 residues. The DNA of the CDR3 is TGTGCCAGCAGTGAAGCTGAAGGGCTAGCGGGAGGGTACAATGAGCAGTTCTTC. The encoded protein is CASSEAEGLAGGYNEQFF.

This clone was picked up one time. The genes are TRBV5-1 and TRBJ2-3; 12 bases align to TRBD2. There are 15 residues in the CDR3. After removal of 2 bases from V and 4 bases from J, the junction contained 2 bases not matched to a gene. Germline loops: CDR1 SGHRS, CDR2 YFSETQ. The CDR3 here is CASSFSSGGADTQYF. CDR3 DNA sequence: TGCGCCAGCAGCTTCTCTAGCGGGGGGGCAGATACGCAGTATTTT.

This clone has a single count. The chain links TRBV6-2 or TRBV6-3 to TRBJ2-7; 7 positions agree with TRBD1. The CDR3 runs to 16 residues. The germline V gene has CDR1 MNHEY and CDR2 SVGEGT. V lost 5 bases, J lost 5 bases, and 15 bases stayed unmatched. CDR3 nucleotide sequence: TGTGCCAGCAGTAACGGACAGGTCGGTAGAAAAAACGAGCAGTACTTC. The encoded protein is CASSNGQVGRKNEQYF.

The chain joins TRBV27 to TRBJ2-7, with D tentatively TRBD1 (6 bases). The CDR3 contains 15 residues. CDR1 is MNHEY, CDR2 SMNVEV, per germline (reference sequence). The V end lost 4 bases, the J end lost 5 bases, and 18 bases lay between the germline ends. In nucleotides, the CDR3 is TGTGCCAGCAGTTCAGTTCAGGGGAAGAGTAACGAGCAGTACTTC. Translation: CASSSVQGKSNEQYF.

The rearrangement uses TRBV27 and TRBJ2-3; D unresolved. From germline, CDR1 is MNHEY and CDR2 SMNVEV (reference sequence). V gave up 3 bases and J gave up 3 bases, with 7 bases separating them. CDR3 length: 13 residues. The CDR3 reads CASSFQSTDTQYF. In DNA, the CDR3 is TGTGCCAGCAGTTTCCAGTCTACAGATACGCAGTATTTT.

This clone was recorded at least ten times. Here the CDR3 reads CASSDELGTGNNEQFF. CDR3 bases: TGTGCCAGCAGTGACGAGTTAGGCACAGGGAACAATGAGCAGTTCTTC. J is TRBJ2-1 and V is TRBV6-1; D is perhaps TRBD1 (6 bases). Trimming left V 3 bases short and J 5 bases short, with 17 bases between. This CDR3 comprises 16 residues. Germline V gene data show CDR1 as MNHNS and CDR2 as SASEGT.

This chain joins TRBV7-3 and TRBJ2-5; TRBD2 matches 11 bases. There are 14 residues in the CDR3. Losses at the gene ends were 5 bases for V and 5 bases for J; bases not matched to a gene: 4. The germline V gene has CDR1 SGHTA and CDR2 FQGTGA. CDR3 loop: CASSLGTSGETQYF. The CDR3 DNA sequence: TGTGCCAGCAGCCTGGGGACTAGCGGCGAGACCCAGTACTTC.

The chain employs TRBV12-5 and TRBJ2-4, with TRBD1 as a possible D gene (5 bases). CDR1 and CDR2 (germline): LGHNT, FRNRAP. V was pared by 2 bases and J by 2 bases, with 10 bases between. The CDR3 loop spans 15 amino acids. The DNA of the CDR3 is TGTGCTAGTGGTTTGTGGGGCGCGTCCAAAAACATTCAGTACTTC. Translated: CASGLWGASKNIQYF.

CDR3 loop: CAISGGSGGYEQYF. DNA of the CDR3: TGTGCCATCAGTGGGGGTAGCGGGGGTTACGAGCAGTACTTC. This sequence joins TRBV10-3 and TRBJ2-7, with 9 bases matching TRBD2. The junction had 5 bases not matched to a gene; V was cut back by 4 bases and J by 4 bases. Germline V CDR1 and CDR2: ENHRY, SYGVKD. This CDR3 comprises 14 residues.

The CDR3 protein is CASSLDGGRNTDTQYF. The CDR3 coding sequence is TGTGCCAGCAGCTTGGACGGGGGGAGGAACACAGATACGCAGTATTTT. The chain links TRBV5-4 to TRBJ2-3; 7 bases agree with TRBD2. The CDR3 is made up of 16 amino acids. Germline-derived CDR1 and CDR2 are SGHNT and YYREEE (reference sequence). After removal of 0 bases from V and 2 bases from J, the junction contained 6 bases not matched to a gene.

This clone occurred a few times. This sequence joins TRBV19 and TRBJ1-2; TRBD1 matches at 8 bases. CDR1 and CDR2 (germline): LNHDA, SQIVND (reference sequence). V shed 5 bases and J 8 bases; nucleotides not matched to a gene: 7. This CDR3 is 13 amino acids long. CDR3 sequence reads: CASSQDRAGGYTF. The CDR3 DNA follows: TGTGCCAGTAGTCAGGACAGGGCTGGGGGCTACACCTTC.

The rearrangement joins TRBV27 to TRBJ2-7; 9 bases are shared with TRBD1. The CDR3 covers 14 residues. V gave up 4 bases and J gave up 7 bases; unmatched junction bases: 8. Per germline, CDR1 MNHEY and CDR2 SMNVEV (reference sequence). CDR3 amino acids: CASSSGQGRREQYF. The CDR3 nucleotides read TGTGCCAGCAGTTCGGGACAGGGTAGAAGGGAGCAGTACTTC.